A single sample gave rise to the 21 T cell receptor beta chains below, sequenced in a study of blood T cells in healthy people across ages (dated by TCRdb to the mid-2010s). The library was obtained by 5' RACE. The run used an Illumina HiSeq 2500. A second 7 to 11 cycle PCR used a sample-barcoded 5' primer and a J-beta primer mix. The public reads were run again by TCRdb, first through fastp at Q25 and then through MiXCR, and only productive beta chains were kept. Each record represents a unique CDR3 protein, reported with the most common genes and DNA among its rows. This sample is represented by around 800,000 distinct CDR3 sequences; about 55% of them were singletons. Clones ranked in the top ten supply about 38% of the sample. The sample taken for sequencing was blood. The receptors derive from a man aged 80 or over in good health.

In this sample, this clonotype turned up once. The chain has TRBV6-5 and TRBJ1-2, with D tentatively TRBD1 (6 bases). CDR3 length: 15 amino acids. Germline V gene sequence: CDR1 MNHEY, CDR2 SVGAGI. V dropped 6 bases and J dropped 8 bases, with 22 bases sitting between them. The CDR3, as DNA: TGTGCCAGCAGCCCGCCGGGGAGGGGGGCTCAGGGCTACACCTTC. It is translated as CASSPPGRGAQGYTF.

The CDR3 DNA is TGCAGCGTTGCGATCGGACTAGCGGTCTCCTACAATGAGCAGTTCTTC. It specifies CSVAIGLAVSYNEQFF. V and J are TRBV29-1 and TRBJ2-1; the match to TRBD2 covers 10 bases. The V gene end was trimmed by 4 bases and the J gene end by 0 bases; junction bases not matched to a gene: 6. The germline CDR1 and CDR2 sequences are SQVTM and ANQGSEA. The CDR3 is 16 residues long.

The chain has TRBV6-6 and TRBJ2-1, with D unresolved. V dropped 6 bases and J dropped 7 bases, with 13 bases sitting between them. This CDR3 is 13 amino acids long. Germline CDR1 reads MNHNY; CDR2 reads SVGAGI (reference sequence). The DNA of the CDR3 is TGTGCCAGCAGCCTCCCCTTGAAGAATGAGCAGTTCTTC. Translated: CASSLPLKNEQFF.

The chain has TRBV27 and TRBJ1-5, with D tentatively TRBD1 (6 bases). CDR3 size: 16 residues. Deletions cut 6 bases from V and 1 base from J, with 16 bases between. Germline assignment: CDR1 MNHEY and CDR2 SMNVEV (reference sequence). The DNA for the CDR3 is TGTGCCAGCAGCCCCCGGGGGGCAGTCAGCAATCAGCCCCAGCATTTT. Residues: CASSPRGAVSNQPQHF.

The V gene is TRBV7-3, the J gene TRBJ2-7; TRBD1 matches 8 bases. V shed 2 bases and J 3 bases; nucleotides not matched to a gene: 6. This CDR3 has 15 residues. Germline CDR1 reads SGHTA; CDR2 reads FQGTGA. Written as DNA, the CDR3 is TGTGCCAGCAGCTTAGACAGGGGTCGCTTCTACGAGCAGTACTTC. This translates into CASSLDRGRFYEQYF.

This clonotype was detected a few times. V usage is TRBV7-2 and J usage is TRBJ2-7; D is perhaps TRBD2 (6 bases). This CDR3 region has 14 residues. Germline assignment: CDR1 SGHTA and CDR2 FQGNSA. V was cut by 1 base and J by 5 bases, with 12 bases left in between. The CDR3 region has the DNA TGTGCCAGCAGCTTAGGTCCCGGGGGAAACGAGCAGTACTTC. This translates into CASSLGPGGNEQYF.

The CDR3 sequence is CASSPPVAVNDYTF. CDR3 coding DNA: TGTGCCAGCAGCCCTCCGGTGGCAGTAAATGACTACACCTTC. This chain connects TRBV3-1 to TRBJ1-2; D unclear. V was cut by 4 bases and J by 10 bases, with 19 bases left in between. From germline, CDR1 is LGHDT and CDR2 YNNKEL (reference sequence). CDR3 length: 14 amino acids.

The CDR3 reads CASSRKDREGGYTF. CDR3 DNA sequence: TGTGCCAGCTCCCGGAAAGACCGCGAGGGTGGCTACACCTTC. V usage is TRBV18 and J usage is TRBJ1-2; D remains ambiguous. Germline V gene data show CDR1 as KGHSH and CDR2 as LQKENI. Trimming cost V 6 bases and J 7 bases, with 18 bases left between them. The CDR3 consists of 14 residues.

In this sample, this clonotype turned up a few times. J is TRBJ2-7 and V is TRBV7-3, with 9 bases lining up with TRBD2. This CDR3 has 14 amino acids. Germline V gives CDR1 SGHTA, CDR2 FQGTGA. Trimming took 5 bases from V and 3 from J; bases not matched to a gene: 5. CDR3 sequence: CASSLRAGGYEQYF. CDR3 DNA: TGTGCCAGCAGCCTTAGAGCGGGGGGCTACGAGCAGTACTTC.

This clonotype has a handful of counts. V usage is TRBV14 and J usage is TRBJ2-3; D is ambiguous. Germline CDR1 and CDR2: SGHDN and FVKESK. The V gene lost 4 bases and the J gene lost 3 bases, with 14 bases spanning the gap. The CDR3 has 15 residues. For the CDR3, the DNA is TGTGCCAGCAGCCCCATGAGCCCAACAACAGATACGCAGTATTTT. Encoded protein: CASSPMSPTTDTQYF.

The CDR3 DNA sequence: TGTGCCAGCTCCCGAGGGCCGACACTGGCGGATTTGGTCTACGAGCAGTACTTC. It codes for CASSRGPTLADLVYEQYF. This rearrangement joins TRBV5-4 to TRBJ2-7; tentatively, D is TRBD2 (5 bases). V was shortened by 7 bases and J by 3 bases, with 29 bases between the two germline ends. The CDR3 extends over 18 amino acids. Germline assignment: CDR1 SGHNT and CDR2 YYREEE (reference sequence).

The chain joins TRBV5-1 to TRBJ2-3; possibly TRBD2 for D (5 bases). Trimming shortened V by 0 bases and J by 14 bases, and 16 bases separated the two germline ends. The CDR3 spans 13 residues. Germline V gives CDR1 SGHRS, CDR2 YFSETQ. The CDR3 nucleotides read TGCGCCAGCAGCTTGGCGGGGTACAGATACGCGTATTTT. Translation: CASSLAGYRYAYF.

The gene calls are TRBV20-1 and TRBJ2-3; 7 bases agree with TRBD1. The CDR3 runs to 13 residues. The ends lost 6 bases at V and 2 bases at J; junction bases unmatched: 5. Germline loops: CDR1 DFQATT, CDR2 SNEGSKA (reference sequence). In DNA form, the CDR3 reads TGCAGTGCCCGGGACAGCCTCACAGATACGCAGTATTTT. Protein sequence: CSARDSLTDTQYF.

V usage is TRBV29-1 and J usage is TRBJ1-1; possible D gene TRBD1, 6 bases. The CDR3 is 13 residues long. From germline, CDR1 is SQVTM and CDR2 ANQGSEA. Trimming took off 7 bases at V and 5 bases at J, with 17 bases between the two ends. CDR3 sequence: CSAGLGGWTEAFF. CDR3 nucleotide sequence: TGCAGCGCTGGGCTCGGGGGCTGGACTGAAGCTTTCTTT.

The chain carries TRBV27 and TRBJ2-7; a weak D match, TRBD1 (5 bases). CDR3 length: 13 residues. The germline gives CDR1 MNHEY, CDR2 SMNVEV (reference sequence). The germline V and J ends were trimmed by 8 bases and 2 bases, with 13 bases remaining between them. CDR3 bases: TGTGCCAGCGCGGTCAGGGCGGCCTACGAGCAGTACTTC. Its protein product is CASAVRAAYEQYF.

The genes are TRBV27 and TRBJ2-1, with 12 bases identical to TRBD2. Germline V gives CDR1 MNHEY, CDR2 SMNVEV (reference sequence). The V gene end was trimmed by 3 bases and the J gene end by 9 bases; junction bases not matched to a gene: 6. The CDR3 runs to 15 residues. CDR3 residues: CASSFLAGGPVEQFF. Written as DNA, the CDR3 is TGTGCCAGCAGTTTTCTAGCGGGAGGGCCCGTTGAGCAGTTCTTC.

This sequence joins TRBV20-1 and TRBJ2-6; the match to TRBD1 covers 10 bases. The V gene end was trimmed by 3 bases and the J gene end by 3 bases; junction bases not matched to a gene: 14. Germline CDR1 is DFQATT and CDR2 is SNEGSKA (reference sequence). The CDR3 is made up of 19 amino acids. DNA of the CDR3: TGCAGTGCTAGCAGAGAAGACAGGGGGCGCTTCTTTGGGGCCAACGTCCTGACTTTC. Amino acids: CSASREDRGRFFGANVLTF.

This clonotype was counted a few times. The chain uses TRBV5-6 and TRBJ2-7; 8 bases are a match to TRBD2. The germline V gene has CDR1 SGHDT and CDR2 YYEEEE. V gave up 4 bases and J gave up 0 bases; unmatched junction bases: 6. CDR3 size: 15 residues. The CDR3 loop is CASSLQREISYEQYF. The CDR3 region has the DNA TGTGCCAGCAGCCTGCAGCGGGAGATCTCCTACGAGCAGTACTTC. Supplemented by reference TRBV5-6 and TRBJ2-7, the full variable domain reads DAGVTQSPTHLIKTRGQQVTLRCSPKSGHDTVSWYQQALGQGPQFIFQYYEEEERQRGNFPDRFSGHQFPNYSSELNVNALLLGDSALYLCASSLQREISYEQYFGPGTRLTVT.

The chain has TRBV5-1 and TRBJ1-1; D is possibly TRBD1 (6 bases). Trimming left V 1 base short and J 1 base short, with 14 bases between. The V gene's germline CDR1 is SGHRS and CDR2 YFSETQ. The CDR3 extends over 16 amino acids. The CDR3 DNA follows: TGCGCCAGCAGCTTGAGGGTAGCAGGGGCGAACACTGAAGCTTTCTTT. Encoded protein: CASSLRVAGANTEAFF.

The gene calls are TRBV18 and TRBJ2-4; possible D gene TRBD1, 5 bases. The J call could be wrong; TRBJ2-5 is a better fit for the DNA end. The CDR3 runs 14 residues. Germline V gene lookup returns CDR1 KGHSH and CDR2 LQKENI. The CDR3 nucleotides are TGTGCCAGCTCACTAAGGACATATCAAGAGACCCAGTACTTC. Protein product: CASSLRTYQETQYF.

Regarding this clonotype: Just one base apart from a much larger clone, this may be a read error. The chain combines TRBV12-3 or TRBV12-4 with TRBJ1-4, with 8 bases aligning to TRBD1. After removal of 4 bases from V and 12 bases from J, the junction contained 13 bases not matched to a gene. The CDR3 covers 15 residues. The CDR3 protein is CASSSDREVREELFF. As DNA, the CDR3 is TGTGCCAGCAGTTCGGACAGGGAGGTACGAGAAGAACTGTTTTTT.